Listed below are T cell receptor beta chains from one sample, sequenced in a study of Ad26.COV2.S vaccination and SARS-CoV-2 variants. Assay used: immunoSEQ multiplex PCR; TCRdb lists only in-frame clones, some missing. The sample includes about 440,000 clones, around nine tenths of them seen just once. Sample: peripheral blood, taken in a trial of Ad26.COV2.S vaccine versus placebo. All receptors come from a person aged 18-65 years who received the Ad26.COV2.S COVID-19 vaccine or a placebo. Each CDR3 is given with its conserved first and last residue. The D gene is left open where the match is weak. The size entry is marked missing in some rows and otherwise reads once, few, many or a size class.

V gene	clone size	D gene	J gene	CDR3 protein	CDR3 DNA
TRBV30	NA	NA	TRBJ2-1	CATTLGGSNGKQFF	TGTGCCACTACCTTGGGGGGATCTAACGGGAAGCAGTTCTTC
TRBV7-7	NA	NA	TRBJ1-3	CASSLGYRLGLASGNTIYF	TGTGCTAGCAGCTTAGGGTATAGACTAGGGCTCGCCTCTGGAAACACCATATATTTT
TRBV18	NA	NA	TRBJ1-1	CASSPVFPATSGAFF	TGTGCCAGCTCACCGGTGTTCCCAGCCACAAGCGGAGCTTTCTTT
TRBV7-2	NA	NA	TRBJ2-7	CASSGGWEEQYF	TGTGCCAGCAGCGGGGGTTGGGAGGAGCAGTACTTC
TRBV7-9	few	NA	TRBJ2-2	CASSLVTPRGTGELFF	TGTGCCAGCAGCTTAGTGACCCCGCGAGGCACCGGGGAGCTGTTTTTT
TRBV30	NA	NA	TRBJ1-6	CAWMSESQHSPLHF	TGTGCCTGGATGAGCGAGTCTCAGCATTCACCCCTCCACTTT
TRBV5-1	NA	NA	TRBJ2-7	CASSLARQGGEQYF	TGCGCCAGCAGCTTGGCCCGGCAGGGCGGGGAGCAGTACTTC
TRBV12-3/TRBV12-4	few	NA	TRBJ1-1	CASSLAGFTEAFF	TGTGCCAGCAGTTTAGCCGGGTTTACTGAAGCTTTCTTT
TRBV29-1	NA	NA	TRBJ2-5	CSVVEGRETQYF	TGCAGCGTTGTGGAGGGTAGAGAGACCCAGTACTTC
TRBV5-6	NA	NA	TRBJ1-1	CASSGGLPGGAFF	TGTGCCAGCAGCGGGGGCCTCCCGGGGGGAGCTTTCTTT
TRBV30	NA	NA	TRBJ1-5	CAWSVPNQPQHF	TGTGCCTGGAGTGTACCCAATCAACCCCAGCATTTT
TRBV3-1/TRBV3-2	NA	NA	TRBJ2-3	CASSHSVHSTGITDTQYF	TGTGCCAGCAGCCACTCCGTCCACTCGACAGGAATCACAGATACGCAGTATTTT
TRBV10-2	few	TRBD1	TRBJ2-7	CASSELGTGGEQYF	TGCGCCAGCAGTGAACTTGGGACAGGGGGCGAGCAGTACTTC
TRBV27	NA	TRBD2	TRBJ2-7	CASSRDPSGASYEQYF	TGTGCCAGCAGTCGGGACCCCAGCGGGGCCTCCTACGAGCAGTACTTC
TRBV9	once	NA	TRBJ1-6	CASSLLHGGDSPLHF	TGTGCCAGCAGCCTTCTCCACGGGGGAGATTCACCCCTCCACTTT
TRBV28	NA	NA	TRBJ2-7	CASCLWGNEQYF	TGTGCCAGCTGTCTCTGGGGGAACGAGCAGTACTTC
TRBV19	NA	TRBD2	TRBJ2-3	CATSGSSINPDTQYF	TGTGCTACTAGCGGGAGTTCCATTAACCCAGATACGCAGTATTTT
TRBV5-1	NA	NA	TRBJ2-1	CASSLSRGWEQFF	TGCGCCAGCAGCTTGTCCCGGGGCTGGGAGCAGTTCTTC
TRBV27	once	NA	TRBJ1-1	CASSFSDSLNTEAFF	TGTGCCAGCAGTTTCTCGGACAGCTTGAACACTGAAGCTTTCTTT
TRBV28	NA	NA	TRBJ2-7	CASSLLVSYEQYF	TGTGCCAGCAGTTTACTGGTCTCCTACGAGCAGTACTTC
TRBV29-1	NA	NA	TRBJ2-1	CSVDPGYTYNEQFF	TGCAGCGTTGACCCAGGGTACACCTACAATGAGCAGTTCTTC
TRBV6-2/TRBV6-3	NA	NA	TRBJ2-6	CASSPGQFSGANVLTF	TGTGCCAGCAGCCCCGGACAGTTCTCTGGGGCCAACGTCCTGACTTTC
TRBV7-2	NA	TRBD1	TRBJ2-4	CASSTWTGLAKNIQYF	TGTGCCAGCAGCACTTGGACAGGACTAGCCAAAAACATTCAGTACTTC
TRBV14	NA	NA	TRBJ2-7	CASSHGDEQYF	TGTGCCAGCAGCCACGGGGACGAGCAGTACTTC
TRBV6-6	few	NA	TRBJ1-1	CASSYAETTEAFF	TGTGCCAGCAGTTATGCAGAGACCACTGAAGCTTTCTTT
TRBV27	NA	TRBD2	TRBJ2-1	CASSPSPRGSGGEQFF	TGTGCCAGCAGTCCCTCGCCGAGGGGCTCGGGGGGTGAGCAGTTCTTC
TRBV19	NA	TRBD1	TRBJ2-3	CASRRGPTDTQYF	TGTGCCAGCCGAAGGGGGCCGACTGATACGCAGTATTTT
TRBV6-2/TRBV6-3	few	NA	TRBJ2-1	CASSYRPDNEQFF	TGTGCCAGCAGTTACCGTCCTGACAATGAGCAGTTCTTC
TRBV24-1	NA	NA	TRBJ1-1	CATSDSDSPNTEAFF	TGTGCCACCAGTGACTCGGACAGCCCGAACACTGAAGCTTTCTTT
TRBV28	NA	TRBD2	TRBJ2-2	CASLGLAGAIGELFF	TGTGCCAGCCTCGGACTAGCGGGAGCAATCGGGGAGCTGTTTTTT
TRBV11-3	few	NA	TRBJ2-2	CASSLGGSTGELFF	TGTGCCAGCAGCTTAGGTGGCTCCACCGGGGAGCTGTTTTTT
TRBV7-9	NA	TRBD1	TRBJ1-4	CASSVGTGQAPGLFF	TGTGCCAGCAGCGTAGGGACAGGACAAGCTCCAGGCTTGTTTTTT
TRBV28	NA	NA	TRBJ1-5	CASSTRRNQPQHF	TGTGCCAGCAGTACCAGGAGGAATCAGCCCCAGCATTTT
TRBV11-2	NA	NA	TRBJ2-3	CASSFTSSVPDTQYF	TGTGCCAGCAGCTTCACATCTAGCGTCCCAGATACGCAGTATTTT
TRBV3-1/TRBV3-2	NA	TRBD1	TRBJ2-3	CASSQGTGADTQYF	TGTGCCAGCAGCCAGGGGACAGGGGCAGATACGCAGTATTTT
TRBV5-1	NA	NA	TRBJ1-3	CASSLDGGQNTIYF	TGCGCCAGCAGCTTGGACGGAGGGCAAAACACCATATATTTT
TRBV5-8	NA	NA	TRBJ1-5	CASSFDTSNQPQHF	TGTGCCAGCAGCTTCGACACTAGCAATCAGCCCCAGCATTTT
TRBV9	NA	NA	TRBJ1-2	CASSVASGLHYGYTF	TGTGCCAGCAGCGTAGCTTCAGGTTTGCACTATGGCTACACCTTC
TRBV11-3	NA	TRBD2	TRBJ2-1	CASSPPGTSLNEQFF	TGTGCCAGCAGCCCCCCCGGGACTAGCCTCAATGAGCAGTTCTTC
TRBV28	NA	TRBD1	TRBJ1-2	CASSLLGQGYTF	TGTGCCAGCAGTTTACTGGGACAGGGTTACACCTTC
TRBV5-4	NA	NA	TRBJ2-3	CASKPRGLSTDTQYF	TGTGCCAGTAAGCCAAGGGGCCTCAGCACAGATACGCAGTATTTT
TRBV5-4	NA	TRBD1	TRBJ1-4	CASSSATGTGAQKLFF	TGTGCCAGCAGCTCCGCTACCGGGACAGGGGCTCAAAAACTGTTTTTT
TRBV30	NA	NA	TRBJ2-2	CAWSVRRSSELFF	TGTGCCTGGAGTGTAAGGCGTAGCTCGGAGCTGTTTTTT
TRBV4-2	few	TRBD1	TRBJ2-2	CASSQDLGQGFEELFF	TGTGCCAGCAGCCAAGATCTAGGACAGGGGTTTGAGGAGCTGTTTTTT
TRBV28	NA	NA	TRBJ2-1	CASSRAMQQFF	TGTGCCAGCAGCCGAGCTATGCAGCAGTTCTTC
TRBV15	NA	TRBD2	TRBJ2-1	CATREGTSGIYNEQFF	TGTGCCACCAGGGAGGGGACTAGCGGGATATACAATGAGCAGTTCTTC
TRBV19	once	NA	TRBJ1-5	CASMIPGPSTIGGPQHF	TGTGCCAGTATGATCCCAGGGCCCTCGACAATAGGTGGGCCCCAGCATTTT
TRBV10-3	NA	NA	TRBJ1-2	CAISEDWTANYGYTF	TGTGCCATCAGTGAGGATTGGACAGCCAACTATGGCTACACCTTC
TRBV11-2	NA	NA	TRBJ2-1	CASSLGSGTLSSYNEQFF	TGTGCCAGCAGCTTAGGATCCGGGACTCTAAGCTCCTACAATGAGCAGTTCTTC
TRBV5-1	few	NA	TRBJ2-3	CASSLSGLGTDTQYF	TGCGCCAGCAGCTTGTCCGGTTTGGGCACAGATACGCAGTATTTT
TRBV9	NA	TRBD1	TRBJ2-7	CASSPHQGDYEQYF	TGTGCCAGCAGCCCCCATCAGGGGGACTACGAGCAGTACTTC
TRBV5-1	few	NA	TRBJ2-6	CASSSTASGANVLTF	TGCGCCAGCAGCTCGACGGCCTCTGGGGCCAACGTCCTGACTTTC
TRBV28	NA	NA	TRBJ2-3	CASSLSGGPLSTDTQYF	TGTGCCAGCAGTTTAAGTGGCGGGCCCCTAAGCACAGATACGCAGTATTTT
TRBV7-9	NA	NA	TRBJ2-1	CASSLGLYNEQFF	TGTGCCAGCAGCTTAGGCCTTTACAATGAGCAGTTCTTC